Listed below are T cell receptor beta chains from one sample, sequenced in a study of blood T cell repertoires in COVID-19. Repertoires were generated with immunoSEQ multiplex PCR, while TCRdb's copy carries only in-frame clones and drops some. This sample has a few hundred thousand clones, with approximately 88% found just once. Sample: PBMCs or T cells enriched from blood (not recorded which). The source is a woman between 18 and 30 years old who had recovered from COVID-19. The CDR3 runs from the conserved cysteine through the conserved F or W. D genes are given only for firm matches. Clone sizes are given selectively: once, few, many, or a class where the clone is expanded.

. | TRBJ2-7 | . | TRBV28 | TGTGCCAGTACGGTTGGGAGAATCTACGAGCAGTACTTC | CASTVGRIYEQYF
. | TRBJ2-1 | TRBD1 | TRBV15 | TGTGCCACCAGTTTTGGACAGGTCAATGAGCAGTTCTTC | CATSFGQVNEQFF
. | TRBJ1-1 | TRBD1 | TRBV5-6 | TGTGCCAGCAGCTTGAAAAGGGACAGGGTCGGAGTCGGAGCTTTCTTT | CASSLKRDRVGVGAFF
. | TRBJ1-4 | . | TRBV7-5 | TGTGCCAGAAGCTTAGGGAGACCAGCAACTAATGAAAAACTGTTTTTT | CARSLGRPATNEKLFF
. | TRBJ1-2 | TRBD1 | TRBV7-9 | TGTGCCAGCAGCTCCGACGCACAGGGGGTCTATGGCTACACCTTC | CASSSDAQGVYGYTF
. | TRBJ1-2 | . | TRBV21-1 | TGTGCCAGCAGCACAGGAGACAGGGGAAGTGGCTACACCTTC | CASSTGDRGSGYTF
. | TRBJ1-1 | . | TRBV7-2 | TGTGCCAGCAGCTTGACAGGCCCCCTAGTTGTAAAAGCTTTCTTT | CASSLTGPLVVKAFF
few | TRBJ2-7 | . | TRBV4-1 | TGCGCCAGCAGCCAATACGGAGGCGAAAGAGGCGAGCAGTACTTC | CASSQYGGERGEQYF
once | TRBJ1-3 | TRBD1 | TRBV7-9 | TGTGCCAGCAGCCGGGACAGGGGAAACACCATATATTTT | CASSRDRGNTIYF
. | TRBJ1-1 | TRBD1 | TRBV5-6 | TGTGCCAGCAGTGGAACAGGGGCGAACACTGAAGCTTTCTTT | CASSGTGANTEAFF
. | TRBJ2-4 | . | TRBV28 | TGTGCCAGCAGTCCAGGAAGCTCCAAAAACATTCAGTACTTC | CASSPGSSKNIQYF
. | TRBJ1-6 | . | TRBV4-2 | TGTGCCAGCAGCCAAGTCACGGGGGGGAAAAATTCACCCCTCCACTTT | CASSQVTGGKNSPLHF
few | TRBJ1-5 | TRBD1 | TRBV30 | TGTGCCTGGAGTCCGGGACAGTACAATCAGCCCCAGCATTTT | CAWSPGQYNQPQHF
. | TRBJ1-2 | . | TRBV4-3 | TGCGCCAGCAGCCAAGATATTACAGTTAACTATGGCTACACCTTC | CASSQDITVNYGYTF
. | TRBJ2-3 | TRBD1 | TRBV27 | TGTGCCAGCAGTTCGAGGGACAGAATAACAGATACGCAGTATTTT | CASSSRDRITDTQYF
. | TRBJ2-2 | . | TRBV6-5 | TGTGCCAGCAGTTACCAAGACAGAGCCGGGGAGCTGTTTTTT | CASSYQDRAGELFF
. | TRBJ2-3 | . | TRBV19 | TGTGCCACATCAGATTTCACAGATACGCAGTATTTT | CATSDFTDTQYF
. | TRBJ2-1 | TRBD2 | TRBV9 | TGTGCCAGCAGCGTAGGACTAGCGGGAGCTTACTACAATGAGCAGTTCTTC | CASSVGLAGAYYNEQFF
. | TRBJ1-1 | TRBD1 | TRBV27 | TGTGCCAGCAGTCCGATCAGGGGGCCGAACACTGAAGCTTTCTTT | CASSPIRGPNTEAFF
. | TRBJ2-7 | TRBD2 | TRBV27 | TGTGCCAGCAGTGACGGGGGGGCCCTCTACGAGCAGTACTTC | CASSDGGALYEQYF
. | TRBJ2-1 | . | TRBV7-9 | TGTGCCAGCAGCTTAGTCGCGAAAGGGGCCTACAATGAGCAGTTCTTC | CASSLVAKGAYNEQFF
. | TRBJ1-4 | TRBD1 | TRBV7-2 | TGTGCCAGCAGCTTAAGGTCCGGGACAGTTAATGAAAAACTGTTTTTT | CASSLRSGTVNEKLFF
. | TRBJ2-1 | . | TRBV6-2/TRBV6-3 | TGTGCCAGCAGCCCTACGGTCGGGAGCATATACAATGAGCAGTTCTTC | CASSPTVGSIYNEQFF
. | TRBJ1-5 | TRBD1 | TRBV2 | TGTGCCAGCAGTGAAACGGGACAGGGTATACCCCAGCATTTT | CASSETGQGIPQHF
. | TRBJ2-1 | TRBD2 | TRBV7-2 | TGTGCCAGCAGCAACGGAGCGGGAGGCCACAATGAGCAGTTCTTC | CASSNGAGGHNEQFF
. | TRBJ1-1 | TRBD1 | TRBV12-3/TRBV12-4 | TGTGCCAGTAGGGACAGAGAGTTCACTGAAGCTTTCTTT | CASRDREFTEAFF
. | TRBJ1-1 | . | TRBV5-1 | TGCGCCAGCAGCAAGAACAGGGACACTGAAGCTTTCTTT | CASSKNRDTEAFF
. | TRBJ2-7 | TRBD1 | TRBV18 | TGTGCCAGCTCACCCGGACAGGGGCCGCGCGAGCAGTACTTC | CASSPGQGPREQYF